The 3 T cell receptor beta chains in this list originate from one sample, sequenced in a study of follicular helper T cells after annual influenza vaccination. Using immunoSEQ multiplex PCR, the repertoire was profiled, and TCRdb retains in-frame clones only, with some absent. The sample contains 9,300 or so clones, 70% to 90% of which appear only once. The time point: 2014-2015 season, 7 days after vaccination. The source was CXCR5+ CD38- circulating T follicular helper cells from blood, collected 7 days after influenza vaccination. Specified subset: circulating Tfh, non-naive CD4+CXCR5+PD-1+ (ICOS+CD38+ or ICOS-CD38-). The receptors were gathered from an adult who received the influenza vaccine.

CDR3 DNA sequence: TGTGCCAGCAGAGAAGGGGGACGCCAAGAGACCCAGTACTTC. Translating it yields CASREGGRQETQYF. The chain employs TRBV25-1 and TRBJ2-5; tentatively, D is TRBD1 (6 bases). This CDR3 region has 14 residues. Germline values: CDR1 MGHDK, CDR2 SYGVNS. Trimming pared 6 bases from V and 1 base from J, leaving 12 bases between.

CDR3 in DNA: TGTGCCAGCAGTGAAGCGCTTGAGGGTGGCGGAGAGACCCAGTACTTC. Translated, it gives CASSEALEGGGETQYF. The chain recombines TRBV2 with TRBJ2-5; D is perhaps TRBD2 (5 bases). The V gene lost 0 bases and the J gene lost 4 bases, with 15 bases spanning the gap. In germline, CDR1 is SNHLY, CDR2 FYNNEI. CDR3 length: 16 residues.

This sequence joins TRBV30 and TRBJ1-5, with TRBD1 matching 7 bases. Germline V lookup: CDR1 GTSNPN, CDR2 SVGIG (reference sequence). After removal of 4 bases from V and 4 bases from J, the junction contained 4 bases not matched to a gene. This CDR3 is 13 amino acids long. CDR3 nucleotide sequence: TGTGCCTGGAATCCGGGACAGAATCAGCCCCAGCATTTT. It is translated as CAWNPGQNQPQHF.